This passage covers 19 T cell receptor beta chains from one sample sequenced in a study of T cell clonality in common variable immunodeficiency. TCRdb's table, derived via immunoSEQ multiplex PCR, lists solely in-frame clones and lacks some. This sample has 25,000 to 35,000 clones, each found more than once. The sequencing input was peripheral blood mononuclear cells. The source of these receptors is a person aged 18 to 75 in good health.

This clone was seen a handful of times. With the read ending 3 residues before the CDR3 end, the germline J gene is used to fill in that end. This chain uses TRBV7-8 with TRBJ2-1, with 8 bases that match TRBD1. Germline assignment: CDR1 SGHVS and CDR2 FQNEAQ. The ends lost 5 bases at V and 5 bases at J; junction bases unmatched: 5. The CDR3 has 14 residues. The sequenced CDR3 bases are TGTGCCAGCAGCCCCCCGGGACAGGACAATGAG. Translation gives CASSPPGQDNE. The complete CDR3 protein is CASSPPGQDNEQFF.

This clone has a count of ten or more. The read gets to within 3 residues of the CDR3 end, and the germline J gene fills in the rest. This chain uses TRBV6-2 or TRBV6-3 with TRBJ2-1; TRBD2 is a possible D gene (6 bases). Germline V gives CDR1 MNHEY, CDR2 SVGEGT. The germline V and J ends were trimmed by 0 bases and 1 base, with 10 bases remaining between them. The CDR3 length is 16 residues. The sequenced CDR3 bases are TGTGCCAGCAGTTACTCGACCAGCGGGTCCTACAATGAG. Its protein is CASSYSTSGSYNE. The complete CDR3 protein is CASSYSTSGSYNEQFF.

This clone came up a few times. The read ends 3 residues early relative to the CDR3; the germline J gene fills the gap. The chain carries TRBV7-2 and TRBJ2-3; 7 nucleotides line up with TRBD1. The CDR3 length is 15 residues. Germline lookup yields CDR1 SGHTA and CDR2 FQGNSA. The CDR3 protein is CASSLRGLEGQPQYF. The DNA read from the CDR3 is TGTGCCAGCAGCTTAAGGGGGCTAGAGGGTCAGCCG.

This clone has more than one count but fewer than ten. The sequence runs out 3 residues before the end of the CDR3; the remainder is reconstructed from the germline J gene. The J gene is TRBJ2-5, the V gene TRBV19; D is unresolved. In germline, CDR1 is LNHDA, CDR2 SQIVND (reference sequence). The CDR3 runs 13 residues. Trimming shortened V by 6 bases and J by 0 bases, and 8 bases separated the two germline ends. The covered CDR3 bases are TGTGCCAGTAGCCCCCCGTACCAAGAGACC. Translation: CASSPPYQET. The full CDR3 is CASSPPYQETQYF.

This clone was seen ten or more times. Coverage ceases 3 residues before the CDR3 finishes, and the germline J gene fills in the end. This chain connects TRBV12-3 or TRBV12-4 to TRBJ2-1; 8 bases map to TRBD2. The CDR3 spans 15 residues. V was pared by 0 bases and J by 7 bases, with 5 bases of the junction left unmatched. Incomplete CDR3 DNA: TGTGCCAGCAGTTTAGCGGCGGCTAGCGGGAATGAG. Its protein is CASSLAAASGNE. The whole CDR3 region reads CASSLAAASGNEQFF.

This clone has a handful of counts. The read terminates 3 residues before the CDR3 end, so the remaining end is supplied by the germline J gene. This chain uses TRBV13 with TRBJ2-3; no clear D. Germline lookup yields CDR1 PRHDT and CDR2 FYEKMQ (reference sequence). With 5 bases removed from V and 2 bases from J, the gap between germline ends came to 14 bases. The CDR3 totals 15 residues. This CDR3 reads CASSMANRNTDTQYF. Partial CDR3 DNA: TGTGCCAGCAGCATGGCGAACAGAAACACAGATACG.

This clone was counted at least ten times. The read stops 3 residues short of the end of the CDR3; the missing end is completed from the germline J gene. The chain couples TRBV5-1 to TRBJ1-3, with D unresolved. Trimming left V 4 bases short and J 4 bases short, with 18 bases between. The CDR3 consists of 16 residues. The V gene's germline CDR1 is SGHRS and CDR2 YFSETQ. The sequenced CDR3 bases are TGCGCCAGCAGCCCCAGCCGGGGTCAGGCGGGAAACACC. This sequence encodes CASSPSRGQAGNT. The complete CDR3 reads CASSPSRGQAGNTIYF. Drawing the rest from reference TRBV5-1 and TRBJ1-3, the complete variable domain is KAGVTQTPRYLIKTRGQQVTLSCSPISGHRSVSWYQQTPGQGLQFLFEYFSETQRNKGNFPGRFSGRQFSNSRSEMNVSTLELGDSALYLCASSPSRGQAGNTIYFGEGSWLTVV.

Many counts were recorded for this clone. The missing CDR3 end, 3 residues past where the read stops, is filled in from the germline J gene. The V and J genes are TRBV5-6 and TRBJ1-1; D is unresolved. The CDR3 totals 14 residues. V gave up 2 bases and J gave up 1 base, with 9 bases separating them. Germline values: CDR1 SGHDT, CDR2 YYEEEE. CDR3 bases read: TGTGCCAGCAGCTTCCAAGCAGGGAACACTGAA. This gives the protein CASSFQAGNTE. The full CDR3 reads CASSFQAGNTEAFF. Full variable domain (rest looked up from reference TRBV5-6 and TRBJ1-1): DAGVTQSPTHLIKTRGQQVTLRCSPKSGHDTVSWYQQALGQGPQFIFQYYEEEERQRGNFPDRFSGHQFPNYSSELNVNALLLGDSALYLCASSFQAGNTEAFFGQGTRLTVV.

Comments on this clone: The read ends 3 residues before the CDR3 terminus; that terminus is restored from the germline J gene. This chain connects TRBV7-9 to TRBJ2-5; tentatively, D is TRBD1 (5 bases). From germline, CDR1 is SEHNR and CDR2 FQNEAQ (reference sequence). The CDR3 is 12 amino acids. V shed 11 bases and J shed 5 bases, with 15 bases lying between them. The covered CDR3 bases are TGTGCCGGGGCCGGGCGGAAGGAGACC. Encoded protein: CAGAGRKET. The full CDR3 sequence reads CAGAGRKETQYF.

This clone was seen repeatedly, ten times or more. The read falls 3 residues short of the CDR3 end, and the missing part is taken from the germline J gene. This chain uses TRBV13 with TRBJ2-7, with D perhaps TRBD2 (6 bases). V dropped 1 base and J dropped 6 bases, with 13 bases sitting between them. This CDR3 spans 14 amino acids. CDR1 and CDR2 (germline): PRHDT, FYEKMQ (reference sequence). CDR3 region: CASSLAGGMGEQYF. The sequenced CDR3 bases are TGTGCCAGCAGCTTAGCGGGCGGGATGGGCGAG.

About this clone: Read coverage stops 3 residues before the CDR3 terminus; the germline J gene supplies the remainder. J is TRBJ1-2 and V is TRBV2, with TRBD1 as a possible D gene (5 bases). The V end was cut by 5 bases, the J end by 3 bases, with 16 bases between. CDR1 is SNHLY, CDR2 FYNNEI, per germline. This CDR3 has 15 residues. CDR3 protein: CASSPAIGRDYGYTF. The part of the CDR3 DNA that was read is TGTGCCAGCAGTCCCGCAATAGGCAGGGACTATGGC.

This clone was seen many times. From the germline J gene comes the end of the CDR3, since the read stops 3 residues before it. The chain has TRBV5-1 and TRBJ2-2; 9 nucleotides agree with TRBD1. CDR3 size: 15 residues. Looked up from germline, CDR1 is SGHRS and CDR2 is YFSETQ. V was clipped by 4 bases and J by 3 bases; unmatched bases: 4. The CDR3 reads CASSPGQGYTGELFF. Incomplete CDR3 DNA: TGCGCCAGCAGCCCGGGACAGGGTTACACCGGGGAG.

This clone came up many times. Coverage ceases 3 residues before the CDR3 finishes, and the germline J gene fills in the end. The V gene is TRBV6-2 or TRBV6-3, the J gene TRBJ1-2, with a tentative D call TRBD1 (5 bases). V gave up 7 bases and J gave up 6 bases, with 15 bases separating them. Germline V gene lookup returns CDR1 MNHEY and CDR2 SVGEGT. This CDR3 is 13 amino acids long. The CDR3: CASKEQEANGYTF. The covered CDR3 bases are TGTGCCAGCAAGGAACAGGAAGCAAATGGC.

This clone has at least ten counts. The read gets to within 3 residues of the CDR3 end, and the germline J gene fills in the rest. This sequence joins TRBV5-6 and TRBJ1-4, with D possibly matching TRBD1 (6 bases). V lost 0 bases to trimming and J lost 8 bases, with 11 bases between them. The CDR3 sequence is 14 residues long. Germline CDR1 is SGHDT and CDR2 is YYEEEE. CDR3 bases read: TGTGCCAGCAGCTTGGTGGGGGCGCACGAAAAA. Its protein product is CASSLVGAHEK. The entire CDR3 sequence reads CASSLVGAHEKLFF.

This clone was seen a few times. The CDR3 is cut off 3 residues early in the read; its end comes from the germline J gene. The gene calls are TRBV5-3 and TRBJ1-2; 8 positions match TRBD1. TRBV5-3 is an ORF for which the function is uncertain. The CDR3 consists of 16 residues. Unmatched junction bases numbered 11, after V lost 5 bases and J lost 2 bases. CDR3: CARRETGAPRNYGYTF. The DNA read from the CDR3 is TGTGCCAGAAGGGAGACAGGGGCGCCACGGAACTATGGC.

This clone was counted only a few times. The CDR3 goes on 3 residues after the read ends, and that part is filled in from the germline J gene. The rearrangement uses TRBV2 and TRBJ1-4, with D possibly being TRBD1 (5 bases). Germline values: CDR1 SNHLY, CDR2 FYNNEI. This CDR3 comprises 13 residues. The sequenced part of the CDR3 DNA is TGTGCCAGCAGCGAGGGGACTGATTCACCA. It yields the protein CASSEGTDSP. The full CDR3 reads CASSEGTDSPLFF. Drawing the rest from reference TRBV2 and TRBJ1-4, the complete variable domain is EPEVTQTPSHQVTQMGQEVILRCVPISNHLYFYWYRQILGQKVEFLVSFYNNEISEKSEIFDDQFSVERPDGSNFTLKIRSTKLEDSAMYFCASSEGTDSPLFFGSGTQLSVL.

This clone was seen repeatedly, ten times or more. The read comes to an end 3 residues before the CDR3 does, leaving the germline J gene to fill in the end. The chain links TRBV20-1 to TRBJ2-3, with D unclear. The CDR3 is 13 residues long. The V end lost 0 bases, the J end lost 3 bases, and 7 bases lay between the germline ends. The germline gives CDR1 DFQATT, CDR2 SNEGSKA (reference sequence). The DNA read from the CDR3 is TGCAGTGCTAGAGATGGCACGACAGATACG. It yields the protein CSARDGTTDT. The full-length CDR3 reads as CSARDGTTDTQYF.

This clone appeared a few times. A read error may produce the germline difference seen at one junction end. The sequenced fragment ends 3 residues before the CDR3 boundary, so the rest is inferred from the germline J gene. The chain uses TRBV7-7 and TRBJ1-5, with a tentative D call TRBD1 (6 bases). CDR3 length: 12 amino acids. Germline assignment: CDR1 SSHAT and CDR2 FNYEAQ (reference sequence). The CDR3 bases that were read are TGTGCTAGCACCGACAGGCAAGGGCCC. It yields the protein CASTDRQGP. The entire CDR3 is CASTDRQGPQHF. Looking up the rest from reference TRBV7-7 and TRBJ1-5 gives the full variable domain: GAGVSQSPRYKVTKRGQDVTLRCDPISSHATLYWYQQALGQGPEFLTYFNYEAQPDKSGLPSDRFSAERPEGSISTLTIQRTEQRDSAMYRCASTDRQGPQHFGDGTRLSIL.

In this sample, this clone turned up a few times. The read stops 3 residues short of the end of the CDR3; the missing end is completed from the germline J gene. Within the sample, other DNA sequences also encode this same CDR3. This chain connects TRBV19 to TRBJ1-2; possibly TRBD1 for D (5 bases). The germline V gene has CDR1 LNHDA and CDR2 SQIVND (reference sequence). The length of the CDR3 is 13 residues. The covered CDR3 bases are TGTGCCAGTACGACACTAGCGGGAGGGACG. Translating gives CASTTLAGGT. The entire CDR3 is CASTTLAGGTYTF. The complete variable domain, with remaining parts taken from reference TRBV19 and TRBJ1-2, reads DGGITQSPKYLFRKEGQNVTLSCEQNLNHDAMYWYRQDPGQGLRLIYYSQIVNDFQKGDIAEGYSVSREKKESFPLTVTSAQKNPTAFYLCASTTLAGGTYTFGSGTRLTVV.